This T cell receptor (beta chain) was observed in a study of blood T cell repertoires in COVID-19 (dated by TCRdb to the early 2020s). Describing the broader study: Samples covering the acute and convalescent phases of COVID-19 were provided by collaborators in the United States, Italy and Spain. Where HLA class I and class II types were available, the types were taken from metadata supplied by the sample provider, not from assay-based typing. A freely available public database, intended as a resource for researchers studying the immune response to SARS-CoV-2, is where the repertoires were released. Samples came from the ongoing ImmuneRACE study (first 160 participants) plus 1,254 subjects from 6 global collaborators. The prospective study material was composed of cDNA or gDNA derived from T cells, B-cell-depleted T cells, or PBMCs. Subjects who had been exposed to COVID-19, were actively infected with it, or had recovered from it provided the deeply sampled blood TCRbeta repertoires that made up the dataset. The sample metadata nearly always contained a de-identified subject ID, COVID-19 status, age in years and sex. What the work shows at the level of the full study, not this receptor alone: The amount of clinical and demographic metadata varied by source and participant and was provided uncurated.

TCRbeta CDR3 regions were amplified from genomic DNA by means of the immunoSEQ Assay, a bias-controlled multiplex PCR. As for how the authors treated the data: The number of nucleated cells in each sample was estimated by amplification of reference gene primers within the assay. To quantify the absolute abundance of each unique TCRbeta CDR3 rearrangement, sequence reads were collapsed and filtered. Productive Simpson clonality was computed per sample as the square root of Simpson's diversity index over productive rearrangements. TCRdb re-hosts the immuneACCESS table, in-frame sequences only. Its copies lack some clones; in the studies checked, an unresolved V gene accounts for under half of them, and the cause for the rest is not known. The V and J calls and clone size are taken from that table; D and trimming were inferred from the DNA. For this sample the table gives about 260,000 clones, of which about 89% were detected only once. The ten largest account for roughly 8% of the sample.

Collaborating institutions collected whole blood in K2EDTA tubes following their own protocols. For TCRbeta analysis, collaborator samples were shipped as frozen whole blood, as isolated PBMCs, or as DNA extracted from either sample type. Comment on this clone: Its antigen remains undetermined. Per-base qualities were not stored, and no clone one base away is much larger.

V and J are truncated by 0 bases and 2 bases respectively, leaving an intervening sequence of 8 bases. CDR1 and CDR2 are drawn from the germline V gene: SGHRS, YFSETQ. Inclusive of the bounding cysteine and phenylalanine, the CDR3 is 14 residues long. The DNA shown is the 42-base CDR3, in frame from base 1. Here the chain combines TRBV5-1 and TRBJ2-5, with the D gene uncertain. The source is a man aged 40-49 years with active or convalescent COVID-19. The sequencing sample was made of peripheral blood. The nucleotide sequence reads TGCGCCAGCAGCTTGGGAGGTTTACAAGAGACCCAGTACTTC. Protein translation: CASSLGGLQETQYF.